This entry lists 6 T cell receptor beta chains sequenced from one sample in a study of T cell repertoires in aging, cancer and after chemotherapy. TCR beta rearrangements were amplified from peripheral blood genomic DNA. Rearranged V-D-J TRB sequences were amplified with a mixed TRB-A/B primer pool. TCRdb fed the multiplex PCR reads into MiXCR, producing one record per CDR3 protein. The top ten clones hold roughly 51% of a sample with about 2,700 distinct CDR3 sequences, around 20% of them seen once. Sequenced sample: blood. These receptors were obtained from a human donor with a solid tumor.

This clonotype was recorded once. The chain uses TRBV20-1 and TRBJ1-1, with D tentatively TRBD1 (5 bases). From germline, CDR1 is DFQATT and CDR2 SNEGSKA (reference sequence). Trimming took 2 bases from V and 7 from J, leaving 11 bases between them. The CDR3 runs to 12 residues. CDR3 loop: CSARRDGLEAFF. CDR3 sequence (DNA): TGCAGTGCTAGACGGGACGGCCTTGAAGCTTTCTTT.

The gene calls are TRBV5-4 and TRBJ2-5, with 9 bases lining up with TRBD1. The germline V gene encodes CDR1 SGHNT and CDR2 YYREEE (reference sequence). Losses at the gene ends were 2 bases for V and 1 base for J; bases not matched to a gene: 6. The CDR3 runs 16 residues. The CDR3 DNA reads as TGTGCCAGCAGCTTTGCCGGGACAGGGCTCCAAGAGACCCAGTACTTC. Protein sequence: CASSFAGTGLQETQYF.

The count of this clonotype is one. The CDR3 DNA sequence: TGTGCCAGCTCACTACCCGGGACGTCCAACACCGGGGAGCTGTTTTTT. This gives the protein CASSLPGTSNTGELFF. The chain has TRBV18 and TRBJ2-2; perhaps D is TRBD1 or TRBD2 (5 bases each). V was pared by 4 bases and J by 2 bases, with 14 bases between. This CDR3 contains 16 residues. Germline CDR1 reads KGHSH; CDR2 reads LQKENI.

CDR3 DNA sequence: TGCAGTGCTAGAGATTCCGTGGAGTACTCCTACAATGAGCAGTTCTTC. Protein: CSARDSVEYSYNEQFF. The rearrangement uses TRBV20-1 and TRBJ2-1; D remains ambiguous. The V gene's germline CDR1 is DFQATT and CDR2 SNEGSKA (reference sequence). V gave up 0 bases and J gave up 0 bases, with 12 bases separating them. The CDR3 runs 16 residues.

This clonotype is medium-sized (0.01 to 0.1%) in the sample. CDR3: CASSDPGTRLGYEQYF. In nucleotides, the CDR3 is TGTGCCAGCAGCGATCCCGGGACCCGCCTGGGGTACGAGCAGTACTTC. V usage is TRBV6-1 and J usage is TRBJ2-7, with D possibly being TRBD1 or TRBD2 (5 bases each). Trimming pared 6 bases from V and 4 bases from J, leaving 22 bases between. The length of the CDR3 is 16 residues. The germline V gene has CDR1 MNHNS and CDR2 SASEGT.

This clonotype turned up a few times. CDR3 coding DNA: TGTGCCAGCAGTCTGGGCAGGGGTTGGAACACTGAAGCTTTCTTT. This gives the protein CASSLGRGWNTEAFF. J is TRBJ1-1 and V is TRBV12-3 or TRBV12-4; a weak D match, TRBD1 (6 bases). The CDR3 totals 15 residues. V lost 5 bases and J lost 1, with 14 bases in between.